These 10 T cell receptor beta chains share one sample of origin, sequenced in a study of shared clonotypes between healthy human individuals. The method was immunoSEQ multiplex PCR; TCRdb's version includes in-frame clones alone and lacks a portion of them. Of 850,000 to 1,200,000 clones listed, about 75% are singletons. The specimen was memory CD4+ T cells sorted from blood. The subset was: CD45RA-negative fraction. These receptor sequences come from a man between 18 and 29 years old in good health.

This chain links TRBV6-5 with TRBJ2-1; no clear D. Germline CDR1 is MNHEY and CDR2 is SVGAGI. Trimming stripped 7 bases from V and 9 bases from J, with 16 bases between. This CDR3 comprises 13 residues. The CDR3 nucleotides are TGTGCCAGCACCGAGGATCCTCGGAGTGAGCAGTTCTTC. Protein sequence: CASTEDPRSEQFF.

The chain links TRBV10-1 to TRBJ2-3; D may be TRBD1 or TRBD2 (5 bases each). The CDR3 loop spans 14 amino acids. V was shortened by 6 bases and J by 0 bases, with 10 bases between the two germline ends. Germline V lookup: CDR1 WNHNN, CDR2 SYGVQD (reference sequence). The CDR3 region is CASSRDHSTDTQYF. The CDR3 DNA sequence: TGCGCCAGCAGCCGGGACCATAGCACAGATACGCAGTATTTT.

This clone was observed a single time. An end of the junction differs from the germline gene, which may be a read error. CDR3 amino acids: CSVEGIAERWTQETQYF. CDR3 DNA sequence: TGCAGCGTCGAAGGTATAGCTGAAAGGTGGACCCAAGAGACCCAGTACTTC. This chain links TRBV29-1 with TRBJ2-5; D not resolved. Germline V lookup: CDR1 SQVTM, CDR2 ANQGSEA. The CDR3 is 17 residues long.

The chain joins TRBV18 to TRBJ2-2; no clear D gene. V was pared by 1 base and J by 7 bases, with 7 bases between. The CDR3 loop spans 13 amino acids. In germline, CDR1 is KGHSH, CDR2 LQKENI. The CDR3 here is CASSPLTSGELFF. The CDR3 DNA sequence: TGTGCCAGCTCACCACTTACCAGCGGGGAGCTGTTTTTT. Full variable domain (outside the CDR3, taken from reference TRBV18 and TRBJ2-2): NAGVMQNPRHLVRRRGQEARLRCSPMKGHSHVYWYRQLPEEGLKFMVYLQKENIIDESGMPKERFSAEFPKEGPSILRIQQVVRGDSAAYFCASSPLTSGELFFGEGSRLTVL.

This chain connects TRBV10-3 to TRBJ2-5, with 12 bases fitting TRBD1. The germline V gene encodes CDR1 ENHRY and CDR2 SYGVKD. The CDR3 is 16 amino acids. The V gene end was trimmed by 2 bases and the J gene end by 5 bases; junction bases not matched to a gene: 6. In nucleotides, the CDR3 is TGTGCCATCAGTGAGGGGACAGGGGGCCGCAGGGAGACCCAGTACTTC. It translates to CAISEGTGGRRETQYF.

The J gene is TRBJ1-1, the V gene TRBV18; no definite D call. CDR3 size: 13 residues. The germline V gene encodes CDR1 KGHSH and CDR2 LQKENI. V gave up 1 base and J gave up 4 bases, with 7 bases separating them. The CDR3 sequence is CASSPQKGTEAFF. The CDR3 region has the DNA TGTGCCAGCTCACCACAGAAGGGCACTGAAGCTTTCTTT. The variable domain in full, with the rest retrieved from reference TRBV18 and TRBJ1-1, is NAGVMQNPRHLVRRRGQEARLRCSPMKGHSHVYWYRQLPEEGLKFMVYLQKENIIDESGMPKERFSAEFPKEGPSILRIQQVVRGDSAAYFCASSPQKGTEAFFGQGTRLTVV.

V gene TRBV7-9 combines with J gene TRBJ2-2, with D perhaps TRBD1 (6 bases). Germline assignment: CDR1 SEHNR and CDR2 FQNEAQ (reference sequence). The germline V and J ends were trimmed by 2 bases and 0 bases, with 10 bases remaining between them. This CDR3 spans 16 amino acids. This CDR3 reads CASSLTWDTNTGELFF. CDR3 in DNA: TGTGCCAGCAGCTTAACATGGGACACGAACACCGGGGAGCTGTTTTTT.

A remark on this clone: One end of the junction fails to match germline, which may point to a read error. The gene calls are TRBV7-7 and TRBJ2-5; D is unresolved. CDR3 length: 13 amino acids. Germline CDR1 and CDR2: SSHAT and FNYEAQ (reference sequence). The DNA of the CDR3 is TGTGCTAGCAGCGCAGAGAGGACGGAGACCCAGTACTTC. It yields the protein CASSAERTETQYF.

A remark on this clone: Other DNA sequences within the sample encode an identical CDR3. The chain is built from TRBV5-1 and TRBJ2-3; D remains unclear. V shed 0 bases and J shed 3 bases, with 8 bases lying between them. Germline V lookup: CDR1 SGHRS, CDR2 YFSETQ. The CDR3 has 14 residues. This CDR3 reads CASSLEGRTDTQYF. Here the CDR3 DNA reads TGCGCCAGCAGCTTGGAAGGAAGGACAGATACGCAGTATTTT. The complete variable domain, with remaining parts taken from reference TRBV5-1 and TRBJ2-3, reads KAGVTQTPRYLIKTRGQQVTLSCSPISGHRSVSWYQQTPGQGLQFLFEYFSETQRNKGNFPGRFSGRQFSNSRSEMNVSTLELGDSALYLCASSLEGRTDTQYFGPGTRLTVL.

The rearrangement joins TRBV4-1 to TRBJ2-7; 10 bases map to TRBD2. Germline V CDR1 and CDR2: MGHRA, YSYEKL. The CDR3 contains 17 residues. The junction had 10 bases not matched to a gene; V was cut back by 4 bases and J by 1 base. The DNA of the CDR3 is TGCGCCAGCAGCCCCCCACTCCTAGCGGGGGAATCCTACGAGCAGTACTTC. Translating it yields CASSPPLLAGESYEQYF.